These 26 T cell receptor beta chains share one sample of origin, sequenced in a study of CD8+CD57+ T cells in acquired aplastic anemia. According to the study, genomic DNA was the template for TCR beta VDJ and CDR3 profiling. MiXCR, applied by TCRdb to the reads, yields one record per CDR3 protein. In the table there are 350,000 to 450,000 distinct CDR3 sequences, around 72% of which are singletons. Specimen: sorted CD4+, CD8+, or CD8+CD57+ T cells (not recorded which) from PBMCs. The receptors shown here come from a human donor in good health, serving as a control.

This chain joins TRBV20-1 and TRBJ1-5; no reliable D call. The CDR3 is 13 amino acids. V lost 6 bases and J lost 4, with 13 bases in between. Germline V gives CDR1 DFQATT, CDR2 SNEGSKA (reference sequence). CDR3 in amino acids: CSARMGVNQPQHF. The CDR3 bases are TGCAGTGCCAGGATGGGTGTGAATCAGCCCCAGCATTTT.

Remarks on this clonotype: At one boundary the junction diverges from the germline segment, which might be a read error. The rearrangement joins TRBV7-2 to TRBJ2-7; tentatively, D is TRBD2 (5 bases). Germline V lookup: CDR1 SGHTA, CDR2 FQGNSA. CDR3 length equals 14 residues. CDR3: CASSSDWTSGYTFF. CDR3 DNA sequence: TGTGCCAGCAGCTCTGATTGGACCAGCGGCTACACCTTCTTC.

About this clonotype itself: The junction departs from the called germline gene at one end, perhaps through a read error. The chain joins TRBV9 to TRBJ2-7; 7 nucleotides agree with TRBD2. The CDR3 sequence is 14 residues long. In germline, CDR1 is SGDLS, CDR2 YYNGEE. The CDR3 spells CASSEGGGSYEEYF. In DNA form, the CDR3 reads TGTGCCAGCAGCGAAGGCGGGGGTTCCTACGAGGAGTACTTC.

Concerning this clonotype: Given the absence of the conserved phenylalanine or tryptophan at the CDR3 end, a read error is likely. The CDR3 coding sequence is TGTGCCAGCGGGGGCAAGACAGGGGGGGCCTACGCCCAGTACTCC. It codes for CASGGKTGGAYAQYS. This chain joins TRBV10-3 and TRBJ2-7; TRBD1 aligns across 9 bases. The ends lost 10 bases at V and 10 bases at J; junction bases unmatched: 20. CDR3 length: 15 residues. The germline gives CDR1 ENHRY, CDR2 SYGVKD.

V usage is TRBV20-1 and J usage is TRBJ2-3; 11 bases align to TRBD1. The CDR3 is 17 residues long. Per germline, CDR1 DFQATT and CDR2 SNEGSKA (reference sequence). The trim removed 0 bases at V and 2 bases at J, leaving 7 bases unmatched. The DNA of the CDR3 is TGCAGTGCTAGAGATTCTCCGGGACAGGGGGTCACAGATACGCAGTATTTT. Translating it yields CSARDSPGQGVTDTQYF.

This clonotype was observed many times. The V gene is TRBV9, the J gene TRBJ2-1; possible D gene TRBD2, 5 bases. The CDR3 contains 15 residues. Germline assignment: CDR1 SGDLS and CDR2 YYNGEE. Trimming removed 0 bases from V and 9 bases from J, with 16 bases in between. DNA of the CDR3: TGTGCCAGCAGCGTAGCCGACGGGGTAAACGGTGAGCAGTTCTTC. Amino acids: CASSVADGVNGEQFF.

The chain uses TRBV10-3 and TRBJ2-1; a weak D match, TRBD2 (5 bases). CDR3 length: 15 amino acids. Germline V gene sequence: CDR1 ENHRY, CDR2 SYGVKD. Trimming took off 2 bases at V and 11 bases at J, with 19 bases between the two ends. Here the CDR3 DNA reads TGTGCCATCAGTGAGGTGTGGAAGCGGACTGAGAAGCAGTTCTTC. Residues: CAISEVWKRTEKQFF.

Concerning this clonotype itself: One junction end disagrees with the germline gene, perhaps due to a read error. The CDR3 region is CASSLATANSPLYF. CDR3 coding DNA: TGCGCCAGCAGCTTGGCTACAGCGAATTCACCACTCTACTTT. The chain employs TRBV5-1 and TRBJ1-1; D is uncertain. This CDR3 contains 14 residues. Germline CDR1 SGHRS, CDR2 YFSETQ.

The table lists this clonotype with many counts. This chain links TRBV6-1 with TRBJ2-7; TRBD1 aligns across 7 bases. The CDR3 is made up of 13 amino acids. After removal of 4 bases from V and 9 bases from J, the junction contained 9 bases not matched to a gene. Germline V lookup: CDR1 MNHNS, CDR2 SASEGT. The CDR3 loop reads CASSVNRQGWQYF. As DNA, the CDR3 is TGTGCCAGCAGTGTAAATCGACAGGGCTGGCAGTACTTC.

The chain employs TRBV6-5 and TRBJ1-6, with TRBD1 matching over 8 bases. Germline loops: CDR1 MNHEY, CDR2 SVGAGI. The CDR3 totals 17 residues. V lost 7 bases, J lost 5 bases, and 13 bases stayed unmatched. The CDR3 DNA follows: TGTGCCAGCACCAACCCTCGGGGGACAGGAGATAATTCACCCCTCCACTTT. It codes for CASTNPRGTGDNSPLHF.

About this clonotype itself: At one boundary the junction diverges from the germline segment, which might be a read error. The V gene is TRBV10-3, the J gene TRBJ2-7; no firm D call. The length of the CDR3 is 12 residues. Germline values: CDR1 ENHRY, CDR2 SYGVKD. The CDR3 here is CAIRKGGYGQYF. CDR3 DNA: TGTGCCATCAGGAAGGGTGGCTACGGGCAGTACTTC.

CDR3 DNA: TGTGCCAGCAGTGATTACGGTACCTACGAGCAGTACTTC. It is translated as CASSDYGTYEQYF. V is TRBV6-1 and J is TRBJ2-7, with no clear D. The V and J ends lost 3 bases and 2 bases respectively, with 8 bases between them. The CDR3 has 13 residues. The germline V gene has CDR1 MNHNS and CDR2 SASEGT.

This clonotype was counted many times. The V and J genes are TRBV15 and TRBJ2-3, with 16 bases that match TRBD2. V trimming: 3 bases; J trimming: 5 bases; junction bases outside the gene matches: 5. The CDR3 is 17 residues long. Germline V gene data show CDR1 as LNHNV and CDR2 as YYDKDF (reference sequence). The chain's CDR3 is CATSRGLAGGLGDTQYF. The CDR3 DNA is TGTGCCACCAGCAGGGGACTAGCGGGGGGGCTTGGAGATACGCAGTATTTT.

This CDR3 reads CASSGTSYFPDTQYF. Here the CDR3 DNA reads TGTGCCAGCAGTGGGACTAGCTACTTTCCAGATACGCAGTATTTT. The chain employs TRBV7-8 and TRBJ2-3, with TRBD2 matching 9 bases. After removal of 6 bases from V and 4 bases from J, the junction contained 8 bases not matched to a gene. CDR1 SGHVS and CDR2 FQNEAQ come from the germline V gene. The CDR3 contains 15 residues.

Concerning this clonotype: Mismatch with germline at one junction end may stem from a read error. The rearrangement links TRBV15 to TRBJ2-7, with D perhaps being TRBD1 or TRBD2 (5 bases each). CDR1 is LNHNV, CDR2 YYDKDF, per germline (reference sequence). The CDR3 is 14 residues long. DNA of the CDR3: TGTGCCACCAGCAGAGCACGGGACCCCTACAAGCAGTACTTC. This gives the protein CATSRARDPYKQYF.

This clonotype was seen repeatedly, ten times or more. The V call is TRBV7-2, the J call TRBJ1-3; no clear D. Looked up from germline, CDR1 is SGHTA and CDR2 is FQGNSA. This CDR3 has 14 amino acids. V gave up 1 base and J gave up 7 bases, with 11 bases separating them. The CDR3 DNA sequence: TGTGCCAGCAGCTTAGAACTGGGGAGGAACACCATATATTTT. This codes for CASSLELGRNTIYF.

The chain carries TRBV6-5 and TRBJ2-1; TRBD2 agrees at 14 bases. Germline CDR1 is MNHEY and CDR2 is SVGAGI. The CDR3 covers 17 residues. V shed 10 bases and J 7 bases; nucleotides not matched to a gene: 15. CDR3 in amino acids: CAIWGSRLAGGRNEQFF. The CDR3 DNA sequence: TGTGCCATCTGGGGATCGCGACTAGCGGGGGGGCGGAATGAGCAGTTCTTC.

The chain joins TRBV4-3 to TRBJ2-1; 9 nucleotides line up with TRBD1. The germline CDR1 and CDR2 sequences are LGHNA and YSLEER. This CDR3 is 18 amino acids long. Trimming removed 6 bases from V and 5 bases from J; junction bases left unmatched: 17. DNA of the CDR3: TGCGCCAGCAGGGGCCAGACAGGGGGAGGTTTAGTAAACAATGAGCAGTTCTTC. As protein: CASRGQTGGGLVNNEQFF.

J is TRBJ1-4 and V is TRBV7-6, with a weak D call TRBD1 (6 bases). V was cut by 5 bases and J by 7 bases, with 11 bases left in between. The CDR3 spans 13 residues. Germline V gene sequence: CDR1 SGHVS, CDR2 FNYEAQ. CDR3 protein: CASSLVGAEKLFF. The DNA of the CDR3 is TGTGCCAGCAGCCTAGTGGGGGCTGAAAAACTGTTTTTT.

The chain combines TRBV7-2 with TRBJ2-7; tentatively, D is TRBD2 (5 bases). Germline V gene sequence: CDR1 SGHTA, CDR2 FQGNSA. The CDR3 runs to 15 residues. V gave up 1 base and J gave up 13 bases, with 23 bases separating them. This chain's CDR3 is CASSLGSGEREQYYF. The CDR3, as DNA: TGTGCCAGCAGCTTAGGGTCCGGGGAAAGAGAACAGTACTACTTC.

V gene TRBV10-3 combines with J gene TRBJ2-7; unclear D gene. The V and J ends lost 11 bases and 7 bases respectively, with 15 bases between them. The CDR3 has 11 residues. Looked up from germline, CDR1 is ENHRY and CDR2 is SYGVKD. The DNA for the CDR3 is TGTGCCGTCCGAGCCTCTGGGGAGCAGTACGTC. Protein product: CAVRASGEQYV.

The V call is TRBV12-3 or TRBV12-4, the J call TRBJ2-7; 7 nucleotides align to TRBD1. CDR3 size: 14 residues. Germline trimming cut 11 bases from V and 3 bases from J; bases unmatched to any gene: 13. CDR3 in DNA: TGTGCCGTCAGCCAACCGGGACAGTTCTACGAGCAGTACTTC. It codes for CAVSQPGQFYEQYF.

V gene TRBV20-1 combines with J gene TRBJ2-3; the D gene is possibly TRBD2 (6 bases). The V end lost 3 bases, the J end lost 7 bases, and 11 bases lay between the germline ends. Germline V CDR1 and CDR2: DFQATT, SNEGSKA (reference sequence). The CDR3 totals 12 residues. Here the CDR3 reads CSASGSSYTQYF. CDR3 bases: TGCAGTGCTAGCGGGAGCAGTTATACGCAGTATTTT.

The chain recombines TRBV5-1 with TRBJ2-5; 8 bases fit TRBD1. Germline V gives CDR1 SGHRS, CDR2 YFSETQ. CDR3 length: 16 amino acids. Unmatched junction bases numbered 11, after V lost 2 bases and J lost 5 bases. The DNA of the CDR3 is TGCGCCAGCAGCTTCTTGGGACAGGTCTGGATTGAGACCCAGTACTTC. Protein product: CASSFLGQVWIETQYF.

The V call is TRBV4-3, the J call TRBJ1-2; weak D call: TRBD1 (6 bases). Looked up from germline, CDR1 is LGHNA and CDR2 is YSLEER. V was shortened by 0 bases and J by 6 bases, with 11 bases between the two germline ends. The CDR3 contains 14 residues. The CDR3 is CASSQESRGHGYTF. The DNA for the CDR3 is TGCGCCAGCAGCCAAGAAAGCAGGGGCCATGGCTACACCTTC.

This clonotype was detected only once. The rearrangement links TRBV7-3 to TRBJ2-7; D ambiguous. Per germline, CDR1 SGHTA and CDR2 FQGTGA. V lost 0 bases and J lost 7, with 10 bases in between. The CDR3 sequence is 13 residues long. The CDR3 sequence is CASSLTSRNEQYF. The CDR3 DNA reads TGTGCCAGCAGCTTAACCTCGCGCAATGAGCAGTACTTC.